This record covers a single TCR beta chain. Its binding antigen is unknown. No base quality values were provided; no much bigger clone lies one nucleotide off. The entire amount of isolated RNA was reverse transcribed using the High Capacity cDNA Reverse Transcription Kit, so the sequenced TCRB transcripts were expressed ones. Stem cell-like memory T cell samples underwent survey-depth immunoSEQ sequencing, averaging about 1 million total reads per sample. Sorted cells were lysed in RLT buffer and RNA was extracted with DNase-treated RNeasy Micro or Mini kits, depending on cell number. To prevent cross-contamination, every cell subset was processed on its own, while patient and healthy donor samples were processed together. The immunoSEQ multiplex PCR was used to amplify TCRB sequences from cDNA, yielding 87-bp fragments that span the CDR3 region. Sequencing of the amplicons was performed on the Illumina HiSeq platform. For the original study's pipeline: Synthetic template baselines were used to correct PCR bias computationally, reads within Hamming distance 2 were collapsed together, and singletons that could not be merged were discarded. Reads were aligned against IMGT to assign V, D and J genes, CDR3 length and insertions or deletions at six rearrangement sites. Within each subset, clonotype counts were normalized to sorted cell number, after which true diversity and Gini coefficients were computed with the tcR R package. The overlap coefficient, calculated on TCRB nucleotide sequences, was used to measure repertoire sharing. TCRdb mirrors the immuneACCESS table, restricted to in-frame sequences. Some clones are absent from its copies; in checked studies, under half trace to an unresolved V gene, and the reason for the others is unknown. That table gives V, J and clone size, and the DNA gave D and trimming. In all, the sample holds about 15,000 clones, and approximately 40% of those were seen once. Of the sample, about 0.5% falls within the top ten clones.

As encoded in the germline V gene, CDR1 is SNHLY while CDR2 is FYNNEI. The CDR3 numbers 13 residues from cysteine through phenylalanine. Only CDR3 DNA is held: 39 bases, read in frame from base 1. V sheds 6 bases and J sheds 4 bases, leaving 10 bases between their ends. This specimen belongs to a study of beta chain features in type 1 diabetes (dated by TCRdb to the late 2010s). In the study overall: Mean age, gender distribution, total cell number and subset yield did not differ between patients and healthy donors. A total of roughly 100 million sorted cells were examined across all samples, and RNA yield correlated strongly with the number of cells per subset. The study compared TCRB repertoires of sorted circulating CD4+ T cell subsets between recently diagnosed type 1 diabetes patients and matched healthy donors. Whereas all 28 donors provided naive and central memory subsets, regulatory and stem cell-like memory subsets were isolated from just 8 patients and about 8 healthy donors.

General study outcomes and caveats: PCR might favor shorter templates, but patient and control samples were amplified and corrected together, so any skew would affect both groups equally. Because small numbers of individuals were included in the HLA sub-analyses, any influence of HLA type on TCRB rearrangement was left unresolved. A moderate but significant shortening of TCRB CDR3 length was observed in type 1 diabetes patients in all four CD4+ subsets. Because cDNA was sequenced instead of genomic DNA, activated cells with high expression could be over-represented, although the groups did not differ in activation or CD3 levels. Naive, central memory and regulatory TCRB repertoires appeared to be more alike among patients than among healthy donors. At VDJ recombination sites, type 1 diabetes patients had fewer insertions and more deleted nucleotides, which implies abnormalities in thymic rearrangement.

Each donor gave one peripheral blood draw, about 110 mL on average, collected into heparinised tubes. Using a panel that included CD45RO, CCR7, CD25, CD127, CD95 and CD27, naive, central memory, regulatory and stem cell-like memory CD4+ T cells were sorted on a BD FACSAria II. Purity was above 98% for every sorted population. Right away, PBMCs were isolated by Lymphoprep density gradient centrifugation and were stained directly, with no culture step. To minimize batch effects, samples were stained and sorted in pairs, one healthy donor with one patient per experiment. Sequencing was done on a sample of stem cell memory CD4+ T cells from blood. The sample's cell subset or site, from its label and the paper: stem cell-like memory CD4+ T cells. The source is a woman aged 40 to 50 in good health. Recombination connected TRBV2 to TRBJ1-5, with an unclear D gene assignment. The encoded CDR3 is CASRGPGNQPQHF. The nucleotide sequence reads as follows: TGTGCCAGCAGAGGCCCGGGGAATCAGCCCCAGCATTTT.